This T cell receptor (beta chain) was retrieved from a study of shared clonotypes between healthy human individuals. As for the study in general: For every donor, three CD4 naive, three CD4 memory, two CD8 naive and one CD8 memory plates were used. Study-level points and caveats: Despite large depth, rarefaction showed incomplete sorted-subset sequencing.

Turning to this clone: The antigen is undetermined.

The input for sorted-subset replicate PCRs was about 210 ng DNA, 25,000 to 30,000 T cell genomes. Sequencing was performed with immunoSEQ multiplex PCR; in TCRdb, only in-frame clones are kept and a portion is missing. This table has about 2.5 million clones, roughly 92% appearing once. Germline CDR1 and CDR2: GTSNPN and SVGIG (reference sequence). The CDR3 extends over 14 amino acids. V was clipped by 7 bases and J by 8 bases, with 21 bases between them. V usage is TRBV30 and J usage is TRBJ2-1, with a tentative D call TRBD2 (7 bases). The source of this sequence is a man between 18 and 35 years old in good health. Some clones in this sample may be carry-over from other donors' samples. Specimen: naive CD4+ T cells from PBMCs. The subset was: CD45RA+ positively selected. The CDR3 is CASIGGGPVDEQFF. The CDR3 DNA follows: TGTGCCTCGATAGGCGGGGGCCCGGTCGATGAGCAGTTCTTC.